The clone carrying this T cell receptor beta chain was observed once. The target antigen is unknown. This entry is derived from a study of shared clonotypes between healthy human individuals. Whole-study findings and limits: Few donors limited the genetic and exposure-history diversity represented.

Donors comprised only Caucasian adults living in Nashville, Tennessee. Germline V gene lookup returns CDR1 MGHDK and CDR2 SYGVNS. V lost 6 bases and J lost 7, with 22 bases in between. There are 15 residues in the CDR3. The protocol was immunoSEQ multiplex PCR, while the TCRdb copy is restricted to in-frame clones and leaves out a portion. The sample includes 1,500,000 or so clones, roughly 97% of them seen just once. V is TRBV25-1 and J is TRBJ2-7; maybe TRBD1 (6 bases). Material: naive CD4+ T cells sorted from blood. As to subset: CD45RA+ positively selected. The receptor comes from a man under 40 in good health. The CDR3 reads CASRGFGQTLREQYF. The CDR3 DNA reads TGTGCCAGCAGGGGTTTTGGACAGACGCTTCGAGAGCAGTACTTC.